The 26 T cell receptor beta chains below all came from one sample that was sequenced in a study of shared clonotypes between healthy human individuals. The repertoire was sequenced with immunoSEQ multiplex PCR; TCRdb's copy has only in-frame clones and lacks some. The table records 2,500,000 or so clones, under 95% of them present only once. The specimen was naive CD4+ T cells from PBMCs. Described subset: CD45RA+ positively selected. Receptors originate from a man between 18 and 29 years old in good health. Some clones in this sample may be carry-over from other donors' samples.

The chain employs TRBV25-1 and TRBJ1-2; a weak D match, TRBD1 (5 bases). The ends were cut back, 10 bases at V and 2 bases at J, with 17 bases in the middle. The V gene's germline CDR1 is MGHDK and CDR2 SYGVNS. The CDR3 sequence is 14 residues long. DNA of the CDR3: TGTGCCATCTCACTGGGGGGGATAAACTATGGCTACACCTTC. Amino acids: CAISLGGINYGYTF.

This sequence joins TRBV19 and TRBJ1-4; D uncertain. V was pared by 7 bases and J by 8 bases, with 20 bases between. Germline V gene sequence: CDR1 LNHDA, CDR2 SQIVND (reference sequence). The CDR3 spans 15 residues. CDR3 protein: CASKSPGHPNEKLFF. In DNA form, the CDR3 reads TGTGCCAGTAAGTCTCCGGGTCATCCGAACGAAAAACTGTTTTTT.

This chain links TRBV5-1 with TRBJ2-7; 12 bases agree with TRBD2. The germline gives CDR1 SGHRS, CDR2 YFSETQ. The CDR3 runs 17 residues. With 0 bases clipped from V and 2 bases from J, the junction kept 6 bases outside the gene matches. The CDR3 sequence: CASSLGLAGGVPYEQYF. The CDR3 nucleotides are TGCGCCAGCAGCTTGGGGCTAGCGGGAGGGGTCCCCTACGAGCAGTACTTC. Full variable domain (remainder filled in from reference TRBV5-1 and TRBJ2-7): KAGVTQTPRYLIKTRGQQVTLSCSPISGHRSVSWYQQTPGQGLQFLFEYFSETQRNKGNFPGRFSGRQFSNSRSEMNVSTLELGDSALYLCASSLGLAGGVPYEQYFGPGTRLTVT.

The CDR3 coding sequence is TGTGCCAGCAGCTCGACCCTTACTAGCGTTGGTGGCGAGCAGTACTTC. Residues: CASSSTLTSVGGEQYF. The gene calls are TRBV7-3 and TRBJ2-7; 7 bases align to TRBD2. The CDR3 totals 16 residues. The V gene end was trimmed by 4 bases and the J gene end by 6 bases; junction bases not matched to a gene: 15. The V gene's germline CDR1 is SGHTA and CDR2 FQGTGA.

The chain is built from TRBV5-1 and TRBJ2-5; D remains ambiguous. Germline lookup yields CDR1 SGHRS and CDR2 YFSETQ. The CDR3 extends over 14 amino acids. Trimming left V 0 bases short and J 1 base short, with 7 bases between. The CDR3 spells CASSLARSQETQYF. The CDR3 DNA reads as TGCGCCAGCAGCTTGGCTCGTTCCCAAGAGACCCAGTACTTC.

Of note for this clone: This CDR3 is also generated by other DNA sequences in the sample. The chain carries TRBV7-9 and TRBJ2-5; 8 bases match TRBD2. V lost 3 bases and J lost 4; bases outside the gene matches: 1. The V gene's germline CDR1 is SEHNR and CDR2 FQNEAQ (reference sequence). This CDR3 is 13 amino acids long. DNA of the CDR3: TGTGCCAGCAGCTTTGCGGGAGGAGAGACCCAGTACTTC. This translates into CASSFAGGETQYF.

The chain recombines TRBV7-9 with TRBJ1-4, with 7 bases aligning to TRBD1. This CDR3 spans 17 amino acids. V shed 5 bases, J shed 0 bases, and the junction held 9 bases outside the gene matches. From germline, CDR1 is SEHNR and CDR2 FQNEAQ (reference sequence). The CDR3 DNA sequence: TGTGCCAGCAGCGAGGGGCAGGGGGGCGCAACTAATGAAAAACTGTTTTTT. Translated: CASSEGQGGATNEKLFF.

As concerns this clone: A read error may account for a junction end that differs from germline. V is TRBV20-1 and J is TRBJ1-3, with D possibly TRBD1 on 5 matching bases. The CDR3 is 11 residues long. CDR1 and CDR2 from the germline V gene are DFQATT and SNEGSKA (reference sequence). CDR3 sequence reads: CSASSAEGFRF. CDR3 DNA: TGCAGTGCTAGTTCAGCAGAGGGGTTCCGTTTT.

The rearrangement uses TRBV11-3 and TRBJ2-2; TRBD2 matches 10 bases. Trimming at V came to 5 bases and at J to 7 bases, leaving 10 bases not matched to a gene. The CDR3 loop spans 16 amino acids. Germline lookup yields CDR1 SGHNT and CDR2 YENEEA. CDR3: CASSTSTGTSVGELFF. The DNA for the CDR3 is TGTGCCAGCAGCACGTCAACCGGGACTAGCGTCGGGGAGCTGTTTTTT.

The chain carries TRBV6-6 and TRBJ2-4; 10 bases agree with TRBD2. V was clipped by 2 bases and J by 5 bases; unmatched bases: 6. Germline V lookup: CDR1 MNHNY, CDR2 SVGAGI (reference sequence). The CDR3 is 16 residues long. CDR3: CASSYHLAGVENIQYF. CDR3 DNA: TGTGCCAGCAGTTACCACCTAGCGGGAGTGGAAAACATTCAGTACTTC.

The chain links TRBV7-9 to TRBJ1-2; 8 bases line up with TRBD1. Trimming took 5 bases from V and 5 from J; bases not matched to a gene: 7. There are 14 residues in the CDR3. Per the germline V gene, CDR1 is SEHNR and CDR2 is FQNEAQ (reference sequence). CDR3 region: CASSPQTGEYGYTF. CDR3 bases: TGTGCCAGCAGCCCCCAGACAGGGGAATATGGCTACACCTTC. The full variable domain, in which reference TRBV7-9 and TRBJ1-2 provide the parts outside the CDR3, is DTGVSQNPRHKITKRGQNVTFRCDPISEHNRLYWYRQTLGQGPEFLTYFQNEAQLEKSRLLSDRFSAERPKGSFSTLEIQRTEQGDSAMYLCASSPQTGEYGYTFGSGTRLTVV.

V is TRBV9 and J is TRBJ1-3, with D hard to call. V shed 4 bases and J shed 4 bases, with 9 bases lying between them. The CDR3 has 13 residues. The germline V gene has CDR1 SGDLS and CDR2 YYNGEE. The CDR3 DNA sequence: TGTGCCAGCAGCCCACAAATCGGAAACACCATATATTTT. It translates to CASSPQIGNTIYF.

This clone was seen a handful of times. This chain links TRBV7-2 with TRBJ1-2, with a tentative D call TRBD1 (6 bases). Germline V gene data show CDR1 as SGHTA and CDR2 as FQGNSA. The CDR3 runs 16 residues. Trimming pared 5 bases from V and 0 bases from J, leaving 16 bases between. CDR3 sequence: CASSPEGDTANYGYTF. In DNA, the CDR3 is TGTGCCAGCAGCCCTGAGGGGGACACAGCTAACTATGGCTACACCTTC.

This clone has only a few counts. V usage is TRBV4-2 and J usage is TRBJ1-1; the D is unclear. V dropped 0 bases and J dropped 5 bases, with 7 bases sitting between them. The germline V gene encodes CDR1 LGHNA and CDR2 YNFKEQ. The CDR3 totals 13 residues. The CDR3, as DNA: TGTGCCAGCAGCCAAGATATGGGAACTGAAGCTTTCTTT. It codes for CASSQDMGTEAFF.

The chain links TRBV30 to TRBJ1-1; tentative D call: TRBD1 (6 bases). The CDR3 runs 15 residues. V was clipped by 4 bases and J by 1 base, with 16 bases between them. From germline, CDR1 is GTSNPN and CDR2 SVGIG (reference sequence). The CDR3 here is CAWTFRGVPNTEAFF. For the CDR3, the DNA is TGTGCCTGGACTTTCAGGGGAGTACCGAACACTGAAGCTTTCTTT.

The rearrangement joins TRBV14 to TRBJ2-3; tentatively, D is TRBD2 (6 bases). The germline V gene has CDR1 SGHDN and CDR2 FVKESK. The CDR3 totals 16 residues. The germline V and J ends were trimmed by 4 bases and 5 bases, with 19 bases remaining between them. CDR3 in amino acids: CASSLPGSMSQDTQYF. DNA for the CDR3: TGTGCCAGCAGCCTACCCGGGAGTATGTCCCAAGATACGCAGTATTTT.

CDR3 amino acids: CATSGTGTGSYEQYF. CDR3 DNA sequence: TGTGCCACCAGCGGGACCGGGACAGGGTCCTACGAGCAGTACTTC. V usage is TRBV15 and J usage is TRBJ2-7, with TRBD1 matching 9 bases. After removal of 5 bases from V and 1 base from J, the junction contained 6 bases not matched to a gene. Germline CDR1 reads LNHNV; CDR2 reads YYDKDF (reference sequence). This CDR3 has 15 amino acids.

This clone was counted a single time. J is TRBJ2-3 and V is TRBV4-1, with TRBD2 identical over 11 bases. The CDR3 sequence is 16 residues long. Germline trimming cut 1 base from V and 0 bases from J; bases unmatched to any gene: 0. From germline, CDR1 is MGHRA and CDR2 YSYEKL. The CDR3 DNA sequence: TGCGCCAGCAGCCAAGGACTAGCGGGAAGCACAGATACGCAGTATTTT. Protein product: CASSQGLAGSTDTQYF.

In regard to this clone: The sample holds other DNA sequences that translate to the same CDR3. The chain couples TRBV5-1 to TRBJ2-7; D might be TRBD1 or TRBD2, each matching 6 bases. The germline CDR1 and CDR2 sequences are SGHRS and YFSETQ. The CDR3 is 15 residues long. Trimming took off 0 bases at V and 2 bases at J, with 12 bases between the two ends. The CDR3 is CASSLELAGAYEQYF. As DNA, the CDR3 is TGCGCCAGCAGCTTGGAACTAGCAGGGGCCTACGAGCAGTACTTC.

CDR3 region: CARNPFRVHKTEAFF. In DNA form, the CDR3 reads TGTGCCAGGAATCCTTTCAGGGTTCATAAAACTGAAGCTTTCTTT. The chain recombines TRBV2 with TRBJ1-1, with D tentatively TRBD1 (5 bases). V was cut by 9 bases and J by 5 bases, with 22 bases left in between. The CDR3 has 15 residues. In germline, CDR1 is SNHLY, CDR2 FYNNEI.

The V call is TRBV7-9, the J call TRBJ2-1; D remains unclear. The V gene's germline CDR1 is SEHNR and CDR2 FQNEAQ (reference sequence). Trimming took 1 base from V and 0 from J, leaving 10 bases between them. There are 16 residues in the CDR3. Written as DNA, the CDR3 is TGTGCCAGCAGCTTAGTGGGCGCCTACTCCTACAATGAGCAGTTCTTC. This gives the protein CASSLVGAYSYNEQFF.

With regard to this clone: Other DNA variants within this sample encode the same CDR3. This chain joins TRBV9 and TRBJ2-3; D gene unclear. Trimming took 1 base from V and 0 from J, leaving 9 bases between them. Per germline, CDR1 SGDLS and CDR2 YYNGEE. The CDR3 loop spans 15 amino acids. CDR3 nucleotide sequence: TGTGCCAGCAGCGTACTGGCGGCTAGCACAGATACGCAGTATTTT. Protein: CASSVLAASTDTQYF. Filled out from reference TRBV9 and TRBJ2-3, the complete variable domain reads DSGVTQTPKHLITATGQRVTLRCSPRSGDLSVYWYQQSLDQGLQFLIQYYNGEERAKGNILERFSAQQFPDLHSELNLSSLELGDSALYFCASSVLAASTDTQYFGPGTRLTVL.

This chain links TRBV30 with TRBJ2-1; possibly TRBD2 for D (6 bases). V dropped 2 bases and J dropped 0 bases, with 17 bases sitting between them. The CDR3 runs to 17 residues. Per germline, CDR1 GTSNPN and CDR2 SVGIG (reference sequence). The CDR3: CAWSKAGHPSSYNEQFF. Written as DNA, the CDR3 is TGTGCCTGGAGTAAAGCGGGCCATCCGAGCTCCTACAATGAGCAGTTCTTC.

V and J are TRBV11-2 and TRBJ2-2; 13 bases map to TRBD2. Germline values: CDR1 SGHAT, CDR2 FQNNGV. J was trimmed by 8 bases and V by 1 base; bases with no gene match: 4. The length of the CDR3 is 16 residues. The CDR3 region has the DNA TGTGCCAGCAGCTTAGTGGGGACTAGCGGGAAAGGGGAGCTGTTTTTT. Translation gives CASSLVGTSGKGELFF.

In this sample, this clone turned up a few times. Other DNA sequences in the same sample also yield this CDR3. This chain uses TRBV9 with TRBJ1-2, with D unresolved. CDR1 is SGDLS, CDR2 YYNGEE, per germline. This CDR3 region has 13 residues. V gave up 0 bases and J gave up 5 bases, with 8 bases separating them. The CDR3: CASSVGQRYGYTF. The CDR3 bases are TGTGCCAGCAGCGTAGGCCAGCGGTATGGCTACACCTTC.

The chain uses TRBV4-1 and TRBJ1-3, with 9 bases lining up with TRBD1. The CDR3 is 17 residues long. Losses at the gene ends were 4 bases for V and 0 bases for J; bases not matched to a gene: 7. CDR1 is MGHRA and CDR2 is YSYEKL in the germline V gene. The CDR3 loop is CASSPGRGQGSGNTIYF. The CDR3 DNA sequence: TGCGCCAGCAGCCCTGGAAGGGGACAGGGCTCTGGAAACACCATATATTTT.